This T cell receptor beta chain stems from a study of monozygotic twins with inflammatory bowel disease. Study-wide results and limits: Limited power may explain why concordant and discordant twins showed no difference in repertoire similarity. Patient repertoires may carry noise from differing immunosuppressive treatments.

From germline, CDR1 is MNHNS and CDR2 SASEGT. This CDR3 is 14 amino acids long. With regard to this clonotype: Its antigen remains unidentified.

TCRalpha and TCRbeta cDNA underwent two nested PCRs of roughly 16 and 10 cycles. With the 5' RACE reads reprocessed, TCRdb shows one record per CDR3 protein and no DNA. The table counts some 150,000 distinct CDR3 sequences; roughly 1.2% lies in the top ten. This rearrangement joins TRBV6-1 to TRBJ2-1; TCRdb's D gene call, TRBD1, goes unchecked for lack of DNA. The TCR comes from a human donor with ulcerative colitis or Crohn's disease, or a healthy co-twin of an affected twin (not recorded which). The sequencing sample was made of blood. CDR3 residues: CASTGQGFYNEQFF.